Following are 26 T cell receptor beta chains from one sample sequenced in a study of CD8 T cells in ankylosing spondylitis. General study results and limits: Several highly homologous variants formed a TCR beta motif that appeared characteristic of ankylosing spondylitis blood.

TCRdb processed the 5' RACE reads anew with MiXCR; each CDR3 protein has one entry. This repertoire shows 500,000 or so distinct CDR3 sequences, roughly 5% found once; its top ten account for approximately 3.5%. The antigens these receptors bind are not known. The sample comprised blood, either unsorted or a sorted T cell fraction (not recorded which). All receptors derive from a male donor with ankylosing spondylitis.

This clonotype was observed a few times. The V and J genes are TRBV13 and TRBJ2-4; D is possibly TRBD1 or TRBD2 (5 bases each). Germline assignment: CDR1 PRHDT and CDR2 FYEKMQ (reference sequence). This CDR3 contains 18 residues. V lost 1 base to trimming and J lost 0 bases, with 16 bases between them. CDR3 residues: CASSLVKRGGIAKNIQYF. The CDR3 DNA reads TGTGCCAGCAGCTTAGTCAAGAGGGGCGGCATAGCCAAAAACATTCAGTACTTC.

This clonotype occurred a few times. The rearrangement uses TRBV29-1 and TRBJ1-2, with 8 bases that match TRBD1. The CDR3 covers 12 residues. Germline V gene sequence: CDR1 SQVTM, CDR2 ANQGSEA. J gave up 8 bases and V 7 bases, and 9 bases lay outside the gene matches. CDR3 region: CSAPDRAEGYTF. DNA for the CDR3: TGCAGCGCACCGGACAGGGCGGAGGGCTACACCTTC.

This clonotype has at least ten counts. This chain uses TRBV29-1 with TRBJ1-1, with D hard to call. Deletions cut 1 base from V and 6 bases from J, with 12 bases between. This CDR3 is built from 13 residues. CDR1 is SQVTM and CDR2 is ANQGSEA in the germline V gene. CDR3 nucleotide sequence: TGCAGCGTTGAAGGGCCTCTAGTCGCTGAAGCTTTCTTT. It is translated as CSVEGPLVAEAFF. The entire variable domain, with the rest obtained from reference TRBV29-1 and TRBJ1-1, is as follows: SAVISQKPSRDICQRGTSLTIQCQVDSQVTMMFWYRQQPGQSLTLIATANQGSEATYESGFVIDKFPISRPNLTFSTLTVSNMSPEDSSIYLCSVEGPLVAEAFFGQGTRLTVV.

This clonotype showed up just a few times. The chain joins TRBV7-2 to TRBJ2-7, with TRBD2 identical over 7 bases. The CDR3 runs 14 residues. With V trimmed by 4 bases and J by 2 bases, 5 bases remained unmatched. Germline values: CDR1 SGHTA, CDR2 FQGNSA. This CDR3 is CASSSGRRPYEQYF. CDR3 nucleotides: TGTGCCAGCAGCTCCGGGAGGAGGCCCTACGAGCAGTACTTC.

The sample holds many counts of this clonotype. V usage is TRBV6-2 or TRBV6-3 and J usage is TRBJ2-7; D possibly matches TRBD1 or TRBD2 (5 bases each). The CDR3 runs 14 residues. V lost 6 bases and J 7 bases, leaving 19 bases between the germline ends. The germline CDR1 and CDR2 sequences are MNHEY and SVGEGT. CDR3 DNA: TGTGCCAGCAGCCCCGCCAGGGCGGGCGGTGAGCAGTACTTC. As protein: CASSPARAGGEQYF.

Many counts were recorded for this clonotype. The CDR3 region is CSASRGLGYGYTF. The CDR3 region has the DNA TGCAGTGCGAGTAGGGGCCTGGGGTATGGCTACACCTTC. This chain uses TRBV20-1 with TRBJ1-2; a weak D match, TRBD1 (5 bases). Germline V lookup: CDR1 DFQATT, CDR2 SNEGSKA (reference sequence). Trimming shortened V by 6 bases and J by 5 bases, and 16 bases separated the two germline ends. The CDR3 contains 13 residues.

This clonotype was counted at least ten times. The chain has TRBV12-3 or TRBV12-4 and TRBJ2-7; D possibly matches TRBD1 or TRBD2 (5 bases each). The CDR3 runs to 14 residues. Trimming left V 4 bases short and J 4 bases short, with 14 bases between. The DNA for the CDR3 is TGTGCCAGCAGTTCGACAGTGCGGGCGTACGAGCAGTACTTC. Amino acid sequence: CASSSTVRAYEQYF.

This clonotype was counted ten times or more. The chain couples TRBV25-1 to TRBJ2-2; D unclear. The CDR3 runs 12 residues. The germline V gene encodes CDR1 MGHDK and CDR2 SYGVNS. With 4 bases removed from V and 4 bases from J, the gap between germline ends came to 4 bases. The CDR3 bases are TGTGCCAGCAGTGGCTCCACCGGGGAGCTGTTTTTT. It is translated as CASSGSTGELFF. Full variable domain (outside the CDR3, taken from reference TRBV25-1 and TRBJ2-2): EADIYQTPRYLVIGTGKKITLECSQTMGHDKMYWYQQDPGMELHLIHYSYGVNSTEKGDLSSESTVSRIRTEHFPLTLESARPSHTSQYLCASSGSTGELFFGEGSRLTVL.

This clonotype came up many times. The gene calls are TRBV9 and TRBJ2-7; the D gene is possibly TRBD2 (6 bases). Germline V gene sequence: CDR1 SGDLS, CDR2 YYNGEE. CDR3 length equals 14 residues. The V gene lost 3 bases and the J gene lost 5 bases, with 15 bases spanning the gap. CDR3 nucleotide sequence: TGTGCCAGCAGCGAGGGACTTACCGTCGACGAGCAGTACTTC. Translated: CASSEGLTVDEQYF.

CDR3 residues: CASSLIGTYEQYF. In DNA form, the CDR3 reads TGTGCCAGCAGTTTAATCGGTACCTACGAGCAGTACTTC. The chain uses TRBV27 and TRBJ2-7; D remains ambiguous. CDR3 length: 13 residues. CDR1 and CDR2 from the germline V gene are MNHEY and SMNVEV (reference sequence). The V end lost 2 bases, the J end lost 2 bases, and 7 bases lay between the germline ends.

This clonotype came up many times. CDR3 nucleotide sequence: TGCAGCGGTGGGGGCAGGGGATGGAAGCAGTTCTTC. Its translation is CSGGGRGWKQFF. The chain uses TRBV29-1 and TRBJ2-1; a possible D gene is TRBD1 (6 bases). Germline CDR1 reads SQVTM; CDR2 reads ANQGSEA. The CDR3 has 12 residues. Trimming left V 7 bases short and J 11 bases short, with 18 bases between.

This clonotype was observed many times. The genes are TRBV12-3 or TRBV12-4 and TRBJ1-1; TRBD1 matches 7 bases. After removal of 5 bases from V and 6 bases from J, the junction contained 6 bases not matched to a gene. The CDR3 extends over 13 amino acids. CDR3 in amino acids: CASSPNRGSEAFF. The CDR3 DNA follows: TGTGCCAGCAGTCCCAACAGGGGATCTGAAGCTTTCTTT.

Concerning this clonotype: A much larger clone sits a single nucleotide away, making a read error possible. The CDR3 region has the DNA TGTGCCAGCAGCCGCAGGACTAGCGTTTACGAGCAGTACTTC. This translates into CASSRRTSVYEQYF. The chain has TRBV7-2 and TRBJ2-7; 9 bases are a match to TRBD2. Per the germline V gene, CDR1 is SGHTA and CDR2 is FQGNSA. Germline trimming cut 5 bases from V and 4 bases from J; bases unmatched to any gene: 6. The CDR3 loop spans 14 amino acids.

This clonotype came up many times. The chain links TRBV20-1 to TRBJ1-2, with no clear D. This CDR3 is 11 amino acids long. CDR1 and CDR2 from the germline V gene are DFQATT and SNEGSKA (reference sequence). V was clipped by 4 bases and J by 6 bases, with 9 bases between them. The CDR3 is CSANKRDGYTF. In DNA form, the CDR3 reads TGCAGTGCTAACAAAAGAGATGGCTACACCTTC.

This clonotype appeared many times. This chain uses TRBV7-8 with TRBJ1-2; D is possibly TRBD1 (6 bases). V lost 1 base to trimming and J lost 4 bases, with 13 bases between them. This CDR3 region has 15 residues. CDR1 is SGHVS, CDR2 FQNEAQ, per germline. CDR3 bases: TGTGCCAGCAGCTTAGTCCTGGGGGCGGCCTATGGCTACACCTTC. It specifies CASSLVLGAAYGYTF.

This clonotype has a count of ten or more. The chain joins TRBV7-2 to TRBJ1-2; no firm D call. Germline values: CDR1 SGHTA, CDR2 FQGNSA. CDR3 length equals 13 residues. V was shortened by 0 bases and J by 4 bases, with 6 bases between the two germline ends. The CDR3 DNA reads TGTGCCAGCAGCTTAGCGCAGAGCTATGGCTACACCTTC. Amino acids: CASSLAQSYGYTF.

This clonotype was seen repeatedly, ten times or more. The rearrangement joins TRBV7-2 to TRBJ1-2; 10 positions match TRBD1. CDR3 length: 13 amino acids. Germline trimming cut 4 bases from V and 7 bases from J; bases unmatched to any gene: 3. Germline CDR1 SGHTA, CDR2 FQGNSA. CDR3 nucleotide sequence: TGTGCCAGCAGCTCGAGACAGGGGGCTGGCTACACCTTC. Protein: CASSSRQGAGYTF.

The genes are TRBV4-1 and TRBJ1-1; D unresolved. Germline-derived CDR1 and CDR2 are MGHRA and YSYEKL. The CDR3 is made up of 15 amino acids. Trimming took off 1 base at V and 1 base at J, with 10 bases between the two ends. Written as DNA, the CDR3 is TGCGCCAGCAGCCAAGTGACGGGTGGGAACACTGAAGCTTTCTTT. Its protein product is CASSQVTGGNTEAFF.

This clonotype was detected ten times or more. This chain links TRBV7-2 with TRBJ2-7; the match to TRBD1 covers 8 bases. Germline lookup yields CDR1 SGHTA and CDR2 FQGNSA. The CDR3 is 14 amino acids. The ends lost 6 bases at V and 3 bases at J; junction bases unmatched: 7. The CDR3 DNA follows: TGTGCCAGCAGGCCGTCAGGGGGCATCTACGAGCAGTACTTC. Protein sequence: CASRPSGGIYEQYF.

This clonotype was counted at least ten times. The chain is built from TRBV20-1 and TRBJ1-1, with a possible D match to TRBD1 (6 bases). CDR1 is DFQATT and CDR2 is SNEGSKA in the germline V gene (reference sequence). The CDR3 is 15 amino acids. CDR3: CRPGSGDTMNTEAFF. The CDR3 nucleotides read TGCAGACCTGGGAGTGGGGACACCATGAACACTGAAGCTTTCTTT.

In this sample, this clonotype turned up many times. This sequence joins TRBV20-1 and TRBJ2-5; D uncertain. The CDR3 length is 11 residues. The V and J ends lost 7 bases and 5 bases respectively, with 11 bases between them. Germline V gene lookup returns CDR1 DFQATT and CDR2 SNEGSKA (reference sequence). CDR3: CSVPELETQYF. CDR3 nucleotide sequence: TGCAGTGTCCCGGAGCTGGAGACCCAGTACTTC.

This clonotype has just a few counts. The chain combines TRBV20-1 with TRBJ1-4; perhaps TRBD1 as D (5 bases). The length of the CDR3 is 18 residues. V shed 3 bases and J shed 0 bases, with 20 bases lying between them. CDR1 is DFQATT, CDR2 SNEGSKA, per germline (reference sequence). CDR3 sequence: CSARPTGAPYATNEKLFF. The CDR3 region has the DNA TGCAGTGCTAGGCCAACAGGCGCCCCGTATGCAACTAATGAAAAACTGTTTTTT.

This clonotype was picked up many times. This chain connects TRBV7-9 to TRBJ2-1, with unresolved D. Germline CDR1 reads SEHNR; CDR2 reads FQNEAQ (reference sequence). This CDR3 is 12 amino acids long. V was clipped by 3 bases and J by 15 bases, with 15 bases between them. The CDR3 region is CASSFEGHYGFF. The CDR3 DNA reads TGTGCCAGCAGCTTCGAAGGTCATTACGGGTTCTTC.

In its sample, this clonotype was seen many times. This chain links TRBV12-3 or TRBV12-4 with TRBJ2-1; the match to TRBD1 covers 10 bases. This CDR3 is built from 14 residues. The V gene end was trimmed by 6 bases and the J gene end by 7 bases; junction bases not matched to a gene: 6. In DNA, the CDR3 is TGTGCCAGCAGCTTGAGACAGGGGGCGAATGAGCAGTTCTTC. Translating gives CASSLRQGANEQFF.

CDR3 region: CASSLAWGPTRNNEQFF. The CDR3 DNA follows: TGTGCCAGCAGCTTGGCCTGGGGACCCACACGTAACAATGAGCAGTTCTTC. The rearrangement joins TRBV5-5 to TRBJ2-1, with D possibly being TRBD1 or TRBD2 (5 bases each). V was trimmed by 0 bases and J by 5 bases, leaving 18 bases between them. Germline assignment: CDR1 SGHKS and CDR2 YYEKEE (reference sequence). This CDR3 is built from 17 residues.

Only a few counts were recorded for this clonotype. The chain uses TRBV5-1 and TRBJ2-5, with D unclear. The ends were cut back, 10 bases at V and 5 bases at J, with 12 bases in the middle. Germline V gene sequence: CDR1 SGHRS, CDR2 YFSETQ. This CDR3 spans 11 amino acids. CDR3 nucleotides: TGCGCCTGCGGCCCCGTGGAGACCCAGTACTTC. Protein product: CACGPVETQYF.